This TCR beta chain came from a study of post-analysis software for immune sequencing data. Study-level results: With F measure, samples from one preparation batch clustered together strongly. Significantly lower normalized Chao1 diversity was seen in multiple sclerosis patients than in controls. Five or six TRBV segments, TRBV5-6, TRBV5-1 and TRBV20-1 among them, were found more frequent in patients than controls.

Worth noting for this clonotype: Its specificity is not known.

CDR1 is SGDLS and CDR2 is YYNGEE in the germline V gene. V was trimmed by 0 bases and J by 3 bases, leaving 10 bases between them. The CDR3 covers 14 residues. Included in the TCR beta cDNA libraries were unique molecular identifiers. MiXCR, applied by TCRdb to the PCR reads, yields one record per CDR3 protein. The table includes 350,000 to 500,000 distinct CDR3 sequences, approximately 39% detected once. The specimen sequenced was blood. The J gene is TRBJ2-7, the V gene TRBV9, with D uncertain. The clonotype originates from a girl aged 2 to 9 with multiple sclerosis. Written as DNA, the CDR3 is TGTGCCAGCAGCGTAGTTGGTAGCAGCTACGAGCAGTACTTC. It translates to CASSVVGSSYEQYF.